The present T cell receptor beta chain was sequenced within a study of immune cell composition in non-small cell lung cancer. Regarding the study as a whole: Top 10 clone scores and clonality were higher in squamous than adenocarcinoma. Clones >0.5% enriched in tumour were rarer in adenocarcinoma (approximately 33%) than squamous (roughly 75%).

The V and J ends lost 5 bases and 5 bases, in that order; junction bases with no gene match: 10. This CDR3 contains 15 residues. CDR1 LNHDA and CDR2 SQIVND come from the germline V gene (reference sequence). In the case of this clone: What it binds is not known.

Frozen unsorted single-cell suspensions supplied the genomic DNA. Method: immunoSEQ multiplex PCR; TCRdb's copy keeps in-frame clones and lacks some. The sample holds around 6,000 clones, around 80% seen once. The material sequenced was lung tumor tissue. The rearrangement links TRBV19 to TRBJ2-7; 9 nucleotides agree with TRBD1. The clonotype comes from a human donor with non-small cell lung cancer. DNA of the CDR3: TGTGCCAGTAGTCTCGGTGGACAGGGGAGCCACGAGCAGTACTTC. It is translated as CASSLGGQGSHEQYF.